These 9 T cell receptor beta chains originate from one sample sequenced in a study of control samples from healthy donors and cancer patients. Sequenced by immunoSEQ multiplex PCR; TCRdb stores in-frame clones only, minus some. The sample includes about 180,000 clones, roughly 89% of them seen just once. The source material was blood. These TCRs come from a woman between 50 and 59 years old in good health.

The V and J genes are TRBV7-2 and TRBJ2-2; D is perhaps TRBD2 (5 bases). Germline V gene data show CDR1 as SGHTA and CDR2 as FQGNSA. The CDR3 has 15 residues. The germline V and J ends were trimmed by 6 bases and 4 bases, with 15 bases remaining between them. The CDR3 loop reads CASRPTRGSTGELFF. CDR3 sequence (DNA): TGTGCCAGCAGACCTACTAGAGGGTCCACCGGGGAGCTGTTTTTT.

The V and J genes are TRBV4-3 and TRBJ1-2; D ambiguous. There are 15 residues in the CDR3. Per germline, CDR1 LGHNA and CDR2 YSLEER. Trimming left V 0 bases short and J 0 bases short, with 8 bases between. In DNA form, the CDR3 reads TGCGCCAGCAGCCAAGAGATCACAGCTAACTATGGCTACACCTTC. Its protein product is CASSQEITANYGYTF.

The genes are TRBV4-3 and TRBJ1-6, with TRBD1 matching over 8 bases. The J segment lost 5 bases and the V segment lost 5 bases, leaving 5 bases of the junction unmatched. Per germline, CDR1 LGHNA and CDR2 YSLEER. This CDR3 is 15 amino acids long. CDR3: CASSATGDNNSPLHF. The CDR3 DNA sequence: TGCGCCAGCAGCGCGACAGGGGATAATAATTCACCCCTCCACTTT.

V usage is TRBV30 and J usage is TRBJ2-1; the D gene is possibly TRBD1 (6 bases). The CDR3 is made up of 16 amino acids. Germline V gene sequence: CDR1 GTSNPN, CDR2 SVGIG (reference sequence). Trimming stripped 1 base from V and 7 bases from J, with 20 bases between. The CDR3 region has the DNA TGTGCCTGGAGTGGAGGAAGGGACAAGGGGACGAATGAGCAGTTCTTC. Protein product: CAWSGGRDKGTNEQFF.

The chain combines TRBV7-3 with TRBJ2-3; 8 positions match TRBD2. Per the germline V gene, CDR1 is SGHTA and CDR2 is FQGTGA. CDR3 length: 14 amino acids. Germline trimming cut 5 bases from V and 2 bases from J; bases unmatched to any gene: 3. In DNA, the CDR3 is TGTGCCAGCAGCCCTAGCGGGTCCACAGATACGCAGTATTTT. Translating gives CASSPSGSTDTQYF.

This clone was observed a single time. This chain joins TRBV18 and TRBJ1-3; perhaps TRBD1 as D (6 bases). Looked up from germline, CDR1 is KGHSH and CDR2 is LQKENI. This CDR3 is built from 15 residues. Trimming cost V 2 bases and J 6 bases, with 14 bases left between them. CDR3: CASSPNGGGQNTIYF. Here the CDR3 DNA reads TGTGCCAGCTCACCAAACGGGGGCGGCCAAAACACCATATATTTT.

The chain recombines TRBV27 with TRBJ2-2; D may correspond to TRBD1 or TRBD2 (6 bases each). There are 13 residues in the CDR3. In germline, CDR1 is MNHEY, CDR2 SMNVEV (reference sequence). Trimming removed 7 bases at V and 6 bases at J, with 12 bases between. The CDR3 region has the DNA TGTGCCAGCACCCCGGGGGCTCCCGGGGAGCTGTTTTTT. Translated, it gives CASTPGAPGELFF.

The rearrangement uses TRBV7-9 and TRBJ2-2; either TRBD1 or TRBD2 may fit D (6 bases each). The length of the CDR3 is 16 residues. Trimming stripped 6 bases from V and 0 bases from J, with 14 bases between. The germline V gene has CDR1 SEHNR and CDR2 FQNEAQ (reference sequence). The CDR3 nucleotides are TGTGCCAGCAGTCGATTGGGGGGCGCGAACACCGGGGAGCTGTTTTTT. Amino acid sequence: CASSRLGGANTGELFF.

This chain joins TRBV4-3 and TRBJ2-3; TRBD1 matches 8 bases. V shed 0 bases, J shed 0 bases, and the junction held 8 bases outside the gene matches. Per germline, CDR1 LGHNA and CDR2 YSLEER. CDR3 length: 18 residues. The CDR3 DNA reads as TGCGCCAGCAGCCAAGATAGCAGGGGGCTGATGAGCACAGATACGCAGTATTTT. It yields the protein CASSQDSRGLMSTDTQYF.